This T cell receptor beta chain is from a study of T cell repertoires in aging, cancer and after chemotherapy (dated by TCRdb to about 2019). The study in broad terms: Donors spanned six age groups from 30 or younger to 70 or older, with at least three individuals per group. A cohort of over 200 cancer patients (more than 90 with hematological and some 120 with solid cancers) was assembled, and 100 or so healthy donors were included as a reference group. In the hematological group, the paired samples taken before and after chemotherapy came from chronic lymphocytic leukemia patients given fludarabine- or bendamustine-based regimens. The complete dataset included 8 million to 9.5 million TCR reads. Peripheral blood TCR beta repertoires from healthy donors and cancer patients were profiled to examine immunoaging and T cell reconstitution after chemotherapy.

TCR beta rearrangements were amplified from genomic DNA extracted from peripheral blood rather than from sorted cells or RNA. A word on this clonotype: Its antigen remains unidentified. The record has no base qualities; no much larger clone is one base away.

The paper's findings and limits, for the study overall: The authors noted that the repertoire data do not allow conclusions about immunological memory after chemotherapy. Untreated patients with hematological or solid cancers showed significantly lower blood TCR diversity and higher clonality than age-matched healthy donors. Declining TCR diversity with age in healthy donors was mainly explained by loss of richness; in cancer patients, loss of evenness also contributed. Lymphoid organ infiltration was present in the hematological cancer patients, and this infiltration may itself impair thymic emigration or the expansion of peripheral T cells. In both cancer cohorts, the median generation probability rose over the chemotherapy interval, which suggests that the repertoire was reconstituted through rebound thymic output.

Rearranged TRB sequences spanning V, D and J segments were amplified by multiplex touch-down PCR using a mixed TRB-A/B primer pool. Illumina adapters and sample indices were attached to the amplicons through two consecutive PCR reactions run with Phusion HS II polymerase. Amplicons were gel-purified using the NucleoSpin Gel and PCR Clean-up kit and were subsequently checked with Qubit and an Agilent 2100 Bioanalyzer. Sequencing of libraries was carried out on an Illumina MiSeq in 600-cycle, single-indexed, paired-end runs. Per the original workflow: TRB sequences were processed with MiXCR versions 2.12 and 3.0.5. A clone was defined as each unique CDR3 nucleotide sequence, and only productive sequences supported by at least two reads were kept. The repertoire metrics were Shannon diversity, evenness, clonality (defined as one minus evenness), and alpha-parameterized diversity profiles covering alpha 0 to 5. The IGoR algorithm was used to calculate generation probabilities for clones in the paired samples taken before and after chemotherapy. TCRdb reran the public reads through fastp at Q25 and MiXCR, keeping productive beta chains. Each CDR3 protein gets just one entry, which takes the most common genes and DNA from the rows behind it. Here the V and J calls rest on TCRdb's processing, not on the authors' analysis. The sample table shows about 4,300 distinct CDR3 sequences, and 39% are seen once. The ten largest account for about 3.6% of the sample.

The specimen sequenced was blood. The TCR comes from a human donor with a blood cancer.

The nucleotide sequence reads TGTGCCAGCAGTTTAAGATTGTCAGGGCCACTGAACACCGGGGAGCTGTTTTTT. Its coded protein is CASSLRLSGPLNTGELFF. The chain employs TRBV27 and TRBJ2-2; the D gene is possibly TRBD1, with 5 bases matching. Trimming takes 2 bases from V and 1 base from J, and the germline ends sit 17 bases apart. The CDR3 starts with the cysteine, ends with the phenylalanine, and has 18 residues. Only the CDR3 part of the read is kept: 54 bases, read in frame from the first base. The germline V gene (reference sequence) supplies CDR1 MNHEY and CDR2 SMNVEV.